These T cell receptor beta chains were read from a single sample in a study of human thymus T cells. Sequencing was performed with immunoSEQ multiplex PCR; in TCRdb, only in-frame clones are kept and a portion is missing. The sample lists about 43,000 clones, 95% occurring once. Sequenced: blood. The receptors stem from a girl under three years old with a congenital heart defect but otherwise immunologically healthy. Each CDR3 is given with its conserved first and last residue. The order of the fields is D gene, clone size, V gene, J gene, CDR3 protein, CDR3 DNA. The D gene is left open where the match is weak. Only some rows state a clone size, as once, few, many or a class for expanded clones.

TRBD1	.	TRBV5-1	TRBJ2-2	CASSSQGVPYTGELFF	TGCGCCAGCAGCTCACAGGGGGTGCCCTACACCGGGGAGCTGTTTTTT
.	.	TRBV5-1	TRBJ2-1	CASSLVLGDEQFF	TGCGCCAGCAGCTTGGTCCTTGGGGATGAGCAGTTCTTC
.	once	TRBV7-2	TRBJ1-1	CASSLGGDTEAFF	TGTGCCAGCAGCTTAGGGGGGGACACTGAAGCTTTCTTT
.	.	TRBV5-6	TRBJ2-1	CASSFQIRDEQFF	TGTGCCAGCAGCTTCCAAATACGGGATGAGCAGTTCTTC
TRBD1	.	TRBV14	TRBJ1-2	CASSQGGPRDRHGYTF	TGTGCCAGCAGCCAAGGCGGCCCCCGGGACAGACACGGCTACACCTTC
.	.	TRBV21-1	TRBJ2-1	CASSKPQFEQFF	TGTGCCAGCAGCAAACCGCAGTTTGAGCAGTTCTTC
.	.	TRBV5-4	TRBJ2-5	CASSLWPGETQYF	TGTGCCAGCAGCTTGTGGCCAGGGGAGACCCAGTACTTC
TRBD1	.	TRBV4-1	TRBJ2-5	CASSRGQGGGAQYF	TGCGCCAGCAGCCGAGGACAGGGCGGTGGGGCCCAGTACTTC
.	.	TRBV1	TRBJ2-1	CTSSHAPSNESYNEQFF	TGCACCAGCAGCCACGCACCCAGCAATGAATCCTACAATGAGCAGTTCTTC
TRBD2	.	TRBV4-1	TRBJ2-1	CASSQGLGRPYNEQFF	TGCGCCAGCAGCCAAGGACTCGGGAGGCCCTACAATGAGCAGTTCTTC
.	.	TRBV7-9	TRBJ1-2	CASAGINGVSGYTF	TGTGCCAGCGCCGGGATAAATGGGGTTTCCGGCTACACCTTC
TRBD2	.	TRBV5-1	TRBJ2-7	CARCARLADLIGYEQYF	TGCGCCCGCTGTGCTCGACTAGCGGACCTGATCGGCTACGAGCAGTACTTC
.	.	TRBV5-6	TRBJ2-5	CASSLSDWRGTQYF	TGTGCCAGCAGCTTGTCCGATTGGCGCGGGACCCAGTACTTC
.	.	TRBV19	TRBJ1-5	CASSIGGRGNQPQHF	TGTGCCAGTAGTATAGGGGGGAGGGGCAATCAGCCCCAGCATTTT
.	.	TRBV28	TRBJ2-5	CASLGGLWETQYF	TGTGCGTCGCTAGGGGGGTTATGGGAGACCCAGTACTTC
.	.	TRBV21-1	TRBJ2-1	CASSDEQFDREYEQFF	TGTGCCAGCAGCGACGAACAATTTGACAGGGAGTATGAGCAGTTCTTC
TRBD1	.	TRBV5-1	TRBJ2-7	CASSSQGAPYEQYF	TGCGCCAGCAGCTCACAGGGGGCCCCCTACGAGCAGTACTTC
.	.	TRBV7-6	TRBJ2-5	CASSLSGPKETQYF	TGTGCCAGCAGCTTAAGCGGCCCCAAAGAGACCCAGTACTTC
.	.	TRBV5-1	TRBJ2-1	CASSFAYGNEQFF	TGCGCCAGCAGCTTTGCTTACGGCAATGAGCAGTTCTTC
TRBD1	.	TRBV7-9	TRBJ1-3	CASSLYYGTGGSGNTIYF	TGTGCCAGCAGCTTATATTACGGGACAGGGGGATCTGGAAACACCATATATTTT
TRBD1	.	TRBV4-2	TRBJ2-3	CASSPLGQGATDTQYF	TGTGCCAGCAGCCCACTAGGACAGGGGGCCACAGATACGCAGTATTTT
.	few	TRBV29-1	TRBJ1-1	CSLGGNTEAFF	TGCAGCCTCGGGGGTAACACTGAAGCTTTCTTT
TRBD2	.	TRBV7-9	TRBJ2-1	CASSLFLAESSYNEQFF	TGTGCCAGCAGCTTATTCCTAGCGGAGAGCTCCTACAATGAGCAGTTCTTC
.	.	TRBV6-5	TRBJ2-1	CASSYKGTRYEQFF	TGTGCCAGCAGTTACAAGGGGACCCGCTATGAGCAGTTCTTC
.	.	TRBV18	TRBJ1-2	CASSPPQGSWGYTF	TGTGCCAGCTCACCACCACAAGGGAGCTGGGGCTACACCTTC
.	.	TRBV11-3	TRBJ1-1	CASTLTVEAFF	TGTGCCAGCACCTTGACGGTTGAAGCTTTCTTT
TRBD1	once	TRBV27	TRBJ1-4	CASSSGTAKLFF	TGTGCCAGCAGTTCCGGGACAGCCAAACTGTTTTTT
.	.	TRBV19	TRBJ2-4	CASSSDRDKRLIAKNIQYF	TGTGCCAGTAGTTCGGATCGAGACAAGAGACTAATAGCCAAAAACATTCAGTACTTC
.	.	TRBV10-2	TRBJ2-2	CASSPTLLEAGELFF	TGCGCCAGCAGCCCGACCCTACTAGAGGCCGGGGAGCTGTTTTTT
.	few	TRBV20-1	TRBJ1-1	CSARDRTEAFF	TGCAGTGCTAGAGATCGCACTGAAGCTTTCTTT
TRBD1	.	TRBV6-5	TRBJ2-7	CASSYSGQGVYEQYF	TGTGCCAGCAGTTACTCAGGACAGGGGGTCTACGAGCAGTACTTC
TRBD2	.	TRBV27	TRBJ2-5	CASRFTAGGGTQYF	TGTGCCAGCAGATTTACAGCGGGCGGGGGGACCCAGTACTTC
.	.	TRBV7-9	TRBJ2-1	CASTGARTNEQFF	TGTGCCAGCACTGGGGCTAGGACGAATGAGCAGTTCTTC
TRBD1	.	TRBV7-8	TRBJ2-1	CASSLAYRGRANEQFF	TGTGCCAGCAGCTTAGCGTACAGGGGCCGGGCTAATGAGCAGTTCTTC
TRBD2	once	TRBV29-1	TRBJ2-3	CSVETSGITDTQYF	TGCAGCGTTGAAACTAGCGGTATCACAGATACGCAGTATTTT
TRBD1	.	TRBV10-3	TRBJ1-4	CAISLRTGTNEKLFF	TGTGCCATCAGTCTTCGGACAGGGACTAATGAAAAACTGTTTTTT
TRBD1	.	TRBV30	TRBJ1-1	CAWNGDRGGTEAFF	TGTGCCTGGAACGGGGACAGGGGCGGGACTGAAGCTTTCTTT
.	.	TRBV5-1	TRBJ2-4	CASSLGLWVDIQYF	TGCGCCAGCAGCCTCGGACTGTGGGTTGACATTCAGTACTTC
.	.	TRBV29-1	TRBJ2-7	CSVNIPTITTGATKDEQYF	TGCAGCGTCAACATACCCACGATCACTACGGGGGCGACCAAGGACGAGCAGTACTTC
.	.	TRBV2	TRBJ1-5	CASSDQGNQPQHF	TGTGCCAGCAGTGACCAGGGAAATCAGCCCCAGCATTTT
TRBD1	.	TRBV10-1	TRBJ2-2	CASSPGQFTGELFF	TGCGCCAGCAGCCCGGGACAGTTCACCGGGGAGCTGTTTTTT
TRBD1	.	TRBV19	TRBJ1-1	CASSMDRVNTEAFF	TGTGCCAGTAGTATGGACAGGGTGAACACTGAAGCTTTCTTT
TRBD1	.	TRBV11-1	TRBJ2-7	CASSFPDRGLYEQYF	TGTGCCAGCAGCTTCCCTGACAGGGGGCTTTACGAGCAGTACTTC